The sequence of this TCR beta chain was determined in a study of cytomegalovirus exposure and HLA in healthy donors. Study-level results: TCR clusters originating in the first cohort tended to co-occur in the 110 or so validation repertoires, according to a later analysis. Cytomegalovirus status, reportedly, was diagnosed with high specificity and sensitivity by the classifier. Some TCR beta chains (about 180 of them) were listed as cytomegalovirus-associated.

The roughly 120-subject validation cohort, separate from the roughly 700-subject first cohort, included the donors. This clone was counted a single time. Its antigen remains unknown. CDR1 and CDR2 from the germline V gene are GTSNPN and SVGIG (reference sequence). CDR3 length equals 13 residues. Trimming removed 2 bases from V and 1 base from J; junction bases left unmatched: 1. Sequencing was performed with immunoSEQ multiplex PCR; in TCRdb, only in-frame clones are kept and a portion is missing. The data show over 250,000 clones, around 90% seen once. The sample consisted of PBMCs. V gene TRBV30 combines with J gene TRBJ2-7; 8 bases agree with TRBD1. The TCR was taken from a woman aged 30 to 39 in good health and CMV-seropositive. This chain's CDR3 is CAWSTGGSYEQYF. The CDR3 DNA reads TGTGCCTGGAGTACAGGGGGGTCCTACGAGCAGTACTTC.